This T cell receptor beta chain was found in a study of shared clonotypes between healthy human individuals. The protocol was immunoSEQ multiplex PCR, while the TCRdb copy is restricted to in-frame clones and leaves out a portion. Of under 600,000 clones in the sample, around three quarters are singletons; the top ten hold around 12%. The CDR3 spans 15 residues. Germline lookup yields CDR1 SGHDN and CDR2 FVKESK. Trimming left V 2 bases short and J 1 base short, with 11 bases between. None of the donors, who were healthy HIV-negative adults, had recently had acute infections or vaccinations. Unsorted samples relied on about 90 million PBMCs, which served as the source of genomic DNA.

The sequencing sample was made of PBMCs. This clonotype was sampled from a middle-aged woman in good health. Some clones in this sample may be carry-over from other donors' samples. The gene calls are TRBV14 and TRBJ2-5; either TRBD1 or TRBD2 may supply D (5 bases each). The CDR3, as DNA: TGTGCCAGCAGCCAATGGGGACGGATCCAAGAGACCCAGTACTTC. Protein: CASSQWGRIQETQYF.